These 25 T cell receptor beta chains share one sample of origin, sequenced in a study of shared clonotypes between healthy human individuals. Cells designated naive CD8 were CD45RO-negative and were positively selected for CCR7, with terminally differentiated effector memory CD45RA+ cells excluded. Assay: immunoSEQ multiplex PCR; the TCRdb copy retains only in-frame clones and omits some. The sample consists of roughly 2,000,000 clones, about 95% of them appearing once. Source material: naive CD8+ T cells sorted from blood. These receptors were obtained from a man in his late teens or twenties in good health.

The rearrangement links TRBV9 to TRBJ2-1, with 7 positions matching TRBD1. The CDR3 is made up of 16 amino acids. After removal of 3 bases from V and 2 bases from J, the junction contained 8 bases not matched to a gene. Germline CDR1 and CDR2: SGDLS and YYNGEE. The CDR3 is CASSEGGDEAYNEQFF. The CDR3 DNA reads as TGTGCCAGCAGCGAAGGGGGCGACGAGGCCTACAATGAGCAGTTCTTC.

The genes are TRBV5-1 and TRBJ2-7, with D possibly called TRBD1 or TRBD2 (5 bases each). This CDR3 contains 14 residues. Germline V gives CDR1 SGHRS, CDR2 YFSETQ. Trimming removed 4 bases from V and 3 bases from J, with 14 bases in between. CDR3 amino acids: CASSPGAGGYEQYF. The CDR3 DNA sequence: TGCGCCAGCAGCCCCGGGGCGGGCGGCTACGAGCAGTACTTC.

V and J are TRBV4-1 and TRBJ2-1; D gene uncertain. The CDR3 runs to 14 residues. Trimming took off 0 bases at V and 7 bases at J, with 10 bases between the two ends. The germline CDR1 and CDR2 sequences are MGHRA and YSYEKL. CDR3 residues: CASSQDSSRNEQFF. The CDR3 coding sequence is TGCGCCAGCAGCCAAGATTCAAGCAGGAATGAGCAGTTCTTC.

This clone was seen only a few times. The CDR3, as DNA: TGCGCCAGCAGCCACCCGGGACAGCAAGAGACCCAGTACTTC. It yields the protein CASSHPGQQETQYF. The rearrangement joins TRBV4-1 to TRBJ2-5, with TRBD1 identical over 7 bases. The germline V gene encodes CDR1 MGHRA and CDR2 YSYEKL. The trim removed 3 bases at V and 2 bases at J, leaving 3 bases unmatched. CDR3 size: 14 residues.

This sequence joins TRBV11-1 and TRBJ1-6, with 8 bases matching TRBD1. The CDR3 consists of 14 residues. Germline-derived CDR1 and CDR2 are SGHAT and FQDESV (reference sequence). V dropped 5 bases and J dropped 10; count of bases not matched to a gene: 7. CDR3 nucleotide sequence: TGTGCCAGCAGCCCAGGGGGCGGGAGATCACCCCTCCACTTT. This encodes CASSPGGGRSPLHF.

Of note for this clone: Other DNA sequences from this sample encode an identical CDR3 as well. V is TRBV27 and J is TRBJ1-1, with 10 bases fitting TRBD1. The CDR3 extends over 14 amino acids. The germline CDR1 and CDR2 sequences are MNHEY and SMNVEV (reference sequence). Unmatched junction bases numbered 1, after V lost 4 bases and J lost 2 bases. The CDR3: CASSWTGGNTEAFF. The CDR3 nucleotides are TGTGCCAGCAGTTGGACAGGGGGAAACACTGAAGCTTTCTTT.

The genes are TRBV7-9 and TRBJ2-7, with D possibly TRBD2 on 6 matching bases. V was clipped by 5 bases and J by 2 bases, with 19 bases between them. This CDR3 contains 16 residues. The germline V gene has CDR1 SEHNR and CDR2 FQNEAQ (reference sequence). In DNA, the CDR3 is TGTGCCAGCAGCCCGACCGGGACTGCTTACCCCTACGAGCAGTACTTC. The encoded protein is CASSPTGTAYPYEQYF.

The chain's CDR3 is CATSRETDNTGELFF. The CDR3 DNA sequence: TGTGCCACCAGCAGAGAGACGGATAACACCGGGGAGCTGTTTTTT. This sequence joins TRBV15 and TRBJ2-2, with unresolved D. The CDR3 spans 15 residues. Per germline, CDR1 LNHNV and CDR2 YYDKDF (reference sequence). V was trimmed by 0 bases and J by 2 bases, leaving 7 bases between them.

V usage is TRBV5-6 and J usage is TRBJ2-7, with 10 nucleotides matching TRBD1. The CDR3 length is 15 residues. Losses at the gene ends were 4 bases for V and 5 bases for J; bases not matched to a gene: 9. Per the germline V gene, CDR1 is SGHDT and CDR2 is YYEEEE. CDR3 in amino acids: CASSRSGQGFNEQYF. The CDR3 nucleotides read TGTGCCAGCAGCCGGTCGGGACAGGGGTTCAACGAGCAGTACTTC.

This rearrangement joins TRBV7-6 to TRBJ2-5; no clear D gene. The germline gives CDR1 SGHVS, CDR2 FNYEAQ. CDR3 size: 13 residues. V dropped 5 bases and J dropped 4 bases, with 11 bases sitting between them. The CDR3 sequence: CASSLRPRETQYF. DNA for the CDR3: TGTGCCAGCAGCCTGCGGCCCAGAGAGACCCAGTACTTC.

CDR3 in DNA: TGTGCCAGCTCGGACAGCCCAGCCTCCTACAATGAGCAGTTCTTC. Its protein product is CASSDSPASYNEQFF. The chain carries TRBV6-1 and TRBJ2-1; a weak D match, TRBD1 (6 bases). From germline, CDR1 is MNHNS and CDR2 SASEGT. The germline V and J ends were trimmed by 8 bases and 0 bases, with 14 bases remaining between them. CDR3 length: 15 residues.

The J gene is TRBJ2-1, the V gene TRBV7-6; D remains ambiguous. Trimming pared 2 bases from V and 3 bases from J, leaving 5 bases between. This CDR3 region has 13 residues. Germline V gene data show CDR1 as SGHVS and CDR2 as FNYEAQ. The CDR3: CASSLRIYNEQFF. The CDR3 nucleotides are TGTGCCAGCAGCTTAAGAATCTACAATGAGCAGTTCTTC.

The J gene is TRBJ2-5, the V gene TRBV5-3; D possibly corresponds to TRBD1 (5 bases). TRBV5-3 belongs to the ORF category, with a function that is uncertain. The CDR3 is 13 residues long. The ends were cut back, 8 bases at V and 3 bases at J, with 14 bases in the middle. As DNA, the CDR3 is TGTGCCAGCCGACCCTTCAGGGAAGAGACCCAGTACTTC. Translation: CASRPFREETQYF.

The table lists this clone with a few counts. The chain couples TRBV19 to TRBJ1-4; D gene ambiguous. The CDR3 has 12 residues. Germline lookup yields CDR1 LNHDA and CDR2 SQIVND (reference sequence). Between the trimmed V and J ends, which lost 8 bases and 8 bases, there was a span of 12 bases. CDR3 DNA: TGTGCCAGTTTTGACTCGGGAGAAAAACTGTTTTTT. It translates to CASFDSGEKLFF.

V usage is TRBV7-9 and J usage is TRBJ2-7; D perhaps matches TRBD1 (7 bases). Looked up from germline, CDR1 is SEHNR and CDR2 is FQNEAQ (reference sequence). The CDR3 runs 15 residues. V was trimmed by 5 bases and J by 0 bases, leaving 14 bases between them. This CDR3 reads CASSPAGGPSYEQYF. DNA for the CDR3: TGTGCCAGCAGCCCGGCAGGGGGGCCCTCCTACGAGCAGTACTTC.

V gene TRBV9 combines with J gene TRBJ1-2; tentatively, D is TRBD1 (5 bases). Trimming removed 4 bases from V and 8 bases from J, with 15 bases in between. From germline, CDR1 is SGDLS and CDR2 YYNGEE. The CDR3 spans 13 residues. CDR3 in amino acids: CASSPWDWGGYTF. CDR3 bases: TGTGCCAGCAGCCCATGGGATTGGGGCGGCTACACCTTC.

This chain links TRBV5-1 with TRBJ2-5, with TRBD1 matching over 8 bases. The CDR3 is 16 residues long. Per the germline V gene, CDR1 is SGHRS and CDR2 is YFSETQ. Trimming at V came to 2 bases and at J to 2 bases, leaving 8 bases not matched to a gene. The CDR3: CASSLGQGGEQETQYF. CDR3 bases: TGCGCCAGCAGCTTAGGACAGGGTGGGGAGCAAGAGACCCAGTACTTC.

The V call is TRBV7-9, the J call TRBJ1-1, with a weak D call TRBD1 (5 bases). The CDR3 extends over 12 amino acids. Trimming took off 0 bases at V and 10 bases at J, with 9 bases between the two ends. Per the germline V gene, CDR1 is SEHNR and CDR2 is FQNEAQ (reference sequence). In DNA form, the CDR3 reads TGTGCCAGCAGCTTAGCGGTGAGGGGAGCTTTCTTT. This translates into CASSLAVRGAFF.

This chain links TRBV2 with TRBJ1-1, with D maybe TRBD1 (5 bases). Trimming removed 6 bases at V and 7 bases at J, with 15 bases between. Per the germline V gene, CDR1 is SNHLY and CDR2 is FYNNEI. This CDR3 has 13 amino acids. CDR3: CASRGTAKDEAFF. CDR3 DNA sequence: TGTGCCAGCAGAGGGACGGCCAAGGATGAAGCTTTCTTT.

The chain uses TRBV7-3 and TRBJ2-6, with a possible D match to TRBD2 (6 bases). Germline-derived CDR1 and CDR2 are SGHTA and FQGTGA. V gave up 1 base and J gave up 0 bases, with 7 bases separating them. The CDR3 has 16 residues. In DNA form, the CDR3 reads TGTGCCAGCAGCTTAATGGGACTCTCTGGGGCCAACGTCCTGACTTTC. This encodes CASSLMGLSGANVLTF.

This chain links TRBV7-9 with TRBJ2-3; D gene ambiguous. Germline CDR1 SEHNR, CDR2 FQNEAQ (reference sequence). The V and J ends lost 3 bases and 4 bases respectively, with 17 bases between them. The CDR3 covers 16 residues. The CDR3 here is CASSLVGPSGADTQYF. Written as DNA, the CDR3 is TGTGCCAGCAGCTTGGTCGGACCATCTGGGGCAGATACGCAGTATTTT.

The V call is TRBV7-8, the J call TRBJ2-7; a possible D gene is TRBD1 (5 bases). The V end lost 1 base, the J end lost 0 bases, and 16 bases lay between the germline ends. The CDR3 loop spans 17 amino acids. Germline V CDR1 and CDR2: SGHVS, FQNEAQ. This CDR3 reads CASSLGIWGENSYEQYF. The CDR3 DNA is TGTGCCAGCAGCTTAGGGATCTGGGGCGAAAACTCCTACGAGCAGTACTTC. Variable domain in full (rest from reference TRBV7-8 and TRBJ2-7): GAGVSQSPRYKVAKRGQDVALRCDPISGHVSLFWYQQALGQGPEFLTYFQNEAQLDKSGLPSDRFFAERPEGSVSTLKIQRTQQEDSAVYLCASSLGIWGENSYEQYFGPGTRLTVT.

J is TRBJ2-4 and V is TRBV7-2, with 14 bases aligning to TRBD2. V shed 4 bases, J shed 0 bases, and the junction held 8 bases outside the gene matches. The germline V gene has CDR1 SGHTA and CDR2 FQGNSA. This CDR3 contains 19 residues. This CDR3 reads CASSSLGLAGGAAKNIQYF. The CDR3 DNA follows: TGTGCCAGCAGCTCCCTCGGACTAGCGGGGGGCGCAGCCAAAAACATTCAGTACTTC. Together with reference TRBV7-2 and TRBJ2-4, the CDR3 gives the full variable domain: GAGVSQSPSNKVTEKGKDVELRCDPISGHTALYWYRQSLGQGLEFLIYFQGNSAPDKSGLPSDRFSAERTGGSVSTLTIQRTQQEDSAVYLCASSSLGLAGGAAKNIQYFGAGTRLSVL.

The gene calls are TRBV27 and TRBJ2-7; 8 positions match TRBD2. Germline V lookup: CDR1 MNHEY, CDR2 SMNVEV (reference sequence). This CDR3 region has 15 residues. Trimming removed 2 bases from V and 7 bases from J; junction bases left unmatched: 10. CDR3 region: CASSLGPSGPLEQYF. DNA of the CDR3: TGTGCCAGCAGTTTAGGGCCTAGCGGGCCTCTAGAGCAGTACTTC.

This chain uses TRBV27 with TRBJ2-3; no definite D call. Germline V CDR1 and CDR2: MNHEY, SMNVEV (reference sequence). Trimming took 6 bases from V and 0 from J, leaving 16 bases between them. The CDR3 has 16 residues. The CDR3 DNA is TGTGCCAGCAGCTCGCAAGGCGTTTCTAGCACAGATACGCAGTATTTT. As protein: CASSSQGVSSTDTQYF.